This TCR beta chain emerged from a study of blood T cell repertoires in COVID-19. Study-level information: The United States, Italy and Spain supplied acute and convalescent COVID-19 samples. In each case, the material was cDNA or gDNA derived from T cells, B-cell-depleted T cells, or PBMCs.

Original processing notes: Reference gene primer amplification in the assay estimated nucleated cell counts. Produced via immunoSEQ multiplex PCR; TCRdb's table is partial and in-frame only. That table is the source of V, J and clone size, and D and trimming were worked out from the DNA. The data show fewer than 150,000 clones, 85% seen once. The CDR3 runs to 15 residues. Germline loops: CDR1 SGHVS, CDR2 FNYEAQ. V was trimmed by 7 bases and J by 8 bases, leaving 18 bases between them. The origin of this receptor is a man over 45 with acute or convalescent COVID-19. The chain recombines TRBV7-6 with TRBJ1-6, with a weak D call TRBD1 (5 bases). Sequencing was performed on peripheral blood. CDR3 protein: CASTPGWAGDSPLHF. CDR3 bases: TGTGCCAGCACCCCTGGGTGGGCGGGGGATTCACCCCTCCACTTT.